The next 12 T cell receptor beta chains were all read from a single sample in a study of T cells in Graves' hyperthyroidism and ophthalmopathy. There were TCR beta CDR3 regions amplified from RNA transcripts. The study used the HTBI primer set for a first-round RT-PCR of the TCR CDR3. TCRdb reprocessed the multiplex PCR reads via MiXCR and lists one record per CDR3 protein. Altogether a few hundred thousand distinct CDR3 sequences are present, 15% to 20% being singletons, with the ten largest covering roughly a sixth. Sequenced: blood. The source of these receptors is a woman between 40 and 55 years old with Graves' ophthalmopathy.

At least ten counts were recorded for this clonotype. The chain uses TRBV20-1 and TRBJ2-2; D is possibly TRBD2 (6 bases). With 2 bases removed from V and 5 bases from J, the gap between germline ends came to 12 bases. This CDR3 is built from 14 residues. Germline CDR1 DFQATT, CDR2 SNEGSKA (reference sequence). The CDR3 is CSARPLGTTGELFF. Here the CDR3 DNA reads TGCAGTGCTAGACCCCTCGGGACTACCGGGGAGCTGTTTTTT.

This clonotype came up many times. The chain couples TRBV28 to TRBJ1-1; 8 bases are a match to TRBD1. Germline V CDR1 and CDR2: MDHEN, SYDVKM. This CDR3 is 15 amino acids long. The trim removed 5 bases at V and 5 bases at J, leaving 10 bases unmatched. This CDR3 reads CASSGAGQGGTEAFF. The CDR3 region has the DNA TGTGCCAGCAGTGGAGCCGGACAGGGTGGGACTGAAGCTTTCTTT.

The chain joins TRBV4-1 to TRBJ1-3, with 8 bases that match TRBD1. Germline CDR1 MGHRA, CDR2 YSYEKL. J gave up 2 bases and V 4 bases, and 10 bases lay outside the gene matches. CDR3 size: 17 residues. The CDR3 reads CASSPRVADRAGNTIYF. CDR3 coding DNA: TGCGCCAGCAGCCCCAGAGTCGCGGACAGGGCTGGAAACACCATATATTTT.

As concerns this clonotype: A much larger clonotype is one base distant, so this may be a read error. Here the CDR3 DNA reads TGTGACAGCAGTTTTTTGTGGGGGAGGGACACTGAAGCTTTCTTT. This sequence encodes CDSSFLWGRDTEAFF. The chain joins TRBV12-3 or TRBV12-4 to TRBJ1-1; maybe TRBD1 (5 bases). The CDR3 extends over 15 amino acids.

This clonotype was seen just once. The chain couples TRBV30 to TRBJ2-7, with 11 bases fitting TRBD2. The V gene's germline CDR1 is GTSNPN and CDR2 SVGIG (reference sequence). J gave up 3 bases and V 2 bases, and 6 bases lay outside the gene matches. The CDR3 runs to 15 residues. This chain's CDR3 is CAWSRRLAGYYEQYF. In nucleotides, the CDR3 is TGTGCCTGGAGTCGAAGACTAGCGGGGTACTACGAGCAGTACTTC.

This clonotype was recorded at least ten times. The rearrangement links TRBV2 to TRBJ1-2; TRBD1 matches at 7 bases. CDR1 SNHLY and CDR2 FYNNEI come from the germline V gene. V trimming: 6 bases; J trimming: 3 bases; junction bases outside the gene matches: 7. This CDR3 has 14 amino acids. The CDR3 DNA follows: TGTGCCAGCAGGATTACGGGACAGCACTATGGCTACACCTTC. This gives the protein CASRITGQHYGYTF.

This clonotype was counted many times. The CDR3 end shows no conserved phenylalanine or tryptophan, and so a read error is likely. J is TRBJ2-5 and V is TRBV7-9; D is ambiguous. V lost 5 bases to trimming and J lost 3 bases, with 4 bases between them. CDR3 size: 11 residues. CDR1 and CDR2 from the germline V gene are SEHNR and FQNEAQ (reference sequence). The CDR3 reads CASSLKETQYV. The CDR3 DNA sequence: TGTGCCAGCAGCCTAAAAGAGACCCAGTACGTC.

This clonotype appeared many times. The chain combines TRBV28 with TRBJ2-3; 9 bases match TRBD1. J lost 3 bases, V lost 6 bases, and 10 bases had no gene match. CDR1 MDHEN and CDR2 SYDVKM come from the germline V gene. There are 16 residues in the CDR3. This CDR3 is CASSLIPGTGTDTQYF. The CDR3 nucleotides read TGTGCCAGCAGCCTCATACCCGGGACAGGGACAGATACGCAGTATTTT.

This clonotype was picked up many times. The chain recombines TRBV6-1 with TRBJ1-2; TRBD1 matches at 7 bases. Per germline, CDR1 MNHNS and CDR2 SASEGT. V shed 4 bases, J shed 1 base, and the junction held 12 bases outside the gene matches. This CDR3 has 17 amino acids. The CDR3 sequence: CASSVLWTGLLNYGYTF. The CDR3 DNA follows: TGTGCCAGCAGTGTTCTTTGGACAGGACTTCTTAACTATGGCTACACCTTC.

This clonotype has at least ten counts. The V gene is TRBV27, the J gene TRBJ2-5; no clear D gene. CDR3 length: 11 residues. The germline V and J ends were trimmed by 8 bases and 4 bases, with 8 bases remaining between them. Germline V gene lookup returns CDR1 MNHEY and CDR2 SMNVEV (reference sequence). DNA of the CDR3: TGTGCCAGCTCATGGGGAGAGACCCAGTACTTC. Protein product: CASSWGETQYF.

This clonotype was seen repeatedly, ten times or more. The chain uses TRBV27 and TRBJ1-5; 9 bases align to TRBD1. The V segment lost 6 bases and the J segment 4 bases; nucleotides outside the gene matches: 4. This CDR3 comprises 14 residues. The germline V gene has CDR1 MNHEY and CDR2 SMNVEV (reference sequence). In DNA form, the CDR3 reads TGTGCCAGCAGGTCCGGGACAGGGAATCAGCCCCAGCATTTT. It specifies CASRSGTGNQPQHF.

The chain carries TRBV7-9 and TRBJ1-1; perhaps TRBD1 as D (5 bases). This CDR3 has 13 residues. V dropped 5 bases and J dropped 11 bases, with 18 bases sitting between them. The germline V gene encodes CDR1 SEHNR and CDR2 FQNEAQ (reference sequence). The DNA for the CDR3 is TGTGCCAGCAGCATTGACGCCCGGGACCCGGCTTTCTTT. This gives the protein CASSIDARDPAFF.